This T cell receptor (beta chain) came from a study of shared clonotypes between healthy human individuals. Background on the study: Used for every donor were three CD4 naive, three CD4 memory, two CD8 naive and one CD8 memory plate.

The germline CDR1 and CDR2 sequences are MNHEY and SMNVEV (reference sequence). The CDR3 runs 14 residues. Trimming at V came to 4 bases and at J to 5 bases, leaving 6 bases not matched to a gene. Only CD45RO-negative cells positively selected for CCR7 counted as naive CD8 cells, so terminally differentiated effector memory CD45RA+ cells were excluded. Using immunoSEQ multiplex PCR, the repertoire was profiled, and TCRdb retains in-frame clones only, with some absent. The profile shows about 590,000 clones, over 95% of them singletons. The chain joins TRBV27 to TRBJ2-7; TRBD1 aligns across 9 bases. The TCR sequence derives from a woman between 25 and 40 years old in good health. Sequencing was done on a sample of naive CD8+ T cells sorted from blood. CDR3 in DNA: TGTGCCAGCAGTTATCTACAGGGGGCTGACGAGCAGTACTTC. Protein: CASSYLQGADEQYF.